The next 5 T cell receptor beta chains were all read from a single sample in a study of T cell repertoires in cytomegalovirus infection. MiXCR, applied by TCRdb to the reads, yields one record per CDR3 protein. Of roughly 630,000 distinct CDR3 sequences listed, approximately 24% were seen once; the top ten hold 8%. Material: CD8+ T cells from PBMCs. The source of these receptors is a human donor in good health (CMV status not recorded). Some clones in this sample may be carry-over from other donors' samples.

The chain is built from TRBV28 and TRBJ1-1, with TRBD1 matching 10 bases. The germline CDR1 and CDR2 sequences are MDHEN and SYDVKM. The ends lost 6 bases at V and 11 bases at J; junction bases unmatched: 9. The CDR3 sequence is 13 residues long. The CDR3 coding sequence is TGTGCCAGCAGACCGGGACAGGGGCTGTATGCTTTCTTT. Its translation: CASRPGQGLYAFF.

This clonotype was counted many times. The V call is TRBV7-9, the J call TRBJ2-3; no clear D gene. Trimming shortened V by 7 bases and J by 2 bases, and 10 bases separated the two germline ends. The germline CDR1 and CDR2 sequences are SEHNR and FQNEAQ (reference sequence). There are 13 residues in the CDR3. CDR3 protein: CASTRPNTDTQYF. The CDR3 coding sequence is TGTGCCAGCACCCGGCCCAACACAGATACGCAGTATTTT. The full variable domain, rest sourced from reference TRBV7-9 and TRBJ2-3, is DTGVSQNPRHKITKRGQNVTFRCDPISEHNRLYWYRQTLGQGPEFLTYFQNEAQLEKSRLLSDRFSAERPKGSFSTLEIQRTEQGDSAMYLCASTRPNTDTQYFGPGTRLTVL.

In this sample, this clonotype turned up many times. The J gene is TRBJ2-5, the V gene TRBV7-2; 8 positions match TRBD2. Germline lookup yields CDR1 SGHTA and CDR2 FQGNSA. The CDR3 has 15 residues. V lost 4 bases to trimming and J lost 2 bases; unmatched junction nucleotides: 6. CDR3 DNA sequence: TGTGCCAGCAGCTCCGTAGCGGGGTTTCAAGAGACCCAGTACTTC. Translation gives CASSSVAGFQETQYF.

This clonotype appeared many times. V is TRBV25-1 and J is TRBJ2-1; 9 bases line up with TRBD1. There are 15 residues in the CDR3. V lost 3 bases, J lost 3 bases, and 3 bases stayed unmatched. The germline gives CDR1 MGHDK, CDR2 SYGVNS. The CDR3 DNA reads TGTGCCAGCAGTGACCGGGACAGGGACTACAATGAGCAGTTCTTC. This codes for CASSDRDRDYNEQFF. The full variable domain, completed using reference TRBV25-1 and TRBJ2-1, is EADIYQTPRYLVIGTGKKITLECSQTMGHDKMYWYQQDPGMELHLIHYSYGVNSTEKGDLSSESTVSRIRTEHFPLTLESARPSHTSQYLCASSDRDRDYNEQFFGPGTRLTVL.

To note about this clonotype: A much larger clone differs by one base, so this may be a read error. The chain joins TRBV10-3 to TRBJ2-3; the D call may be TRBD1 or TRBD2 (5 bases each). The CDR3 totals 15 residues. V was trimmed by 6 bases and J by 3 bases, leaving 16 bases between them. The germline gives CDR1 ENHRY, CDR2 SYGVKD. CDR3 nucleotides: TGTGCCATCAGGGTACCATCCGGGGCGACAGATACGCAGTATTTT. It encodes CAIRVPSGATDTQYF.